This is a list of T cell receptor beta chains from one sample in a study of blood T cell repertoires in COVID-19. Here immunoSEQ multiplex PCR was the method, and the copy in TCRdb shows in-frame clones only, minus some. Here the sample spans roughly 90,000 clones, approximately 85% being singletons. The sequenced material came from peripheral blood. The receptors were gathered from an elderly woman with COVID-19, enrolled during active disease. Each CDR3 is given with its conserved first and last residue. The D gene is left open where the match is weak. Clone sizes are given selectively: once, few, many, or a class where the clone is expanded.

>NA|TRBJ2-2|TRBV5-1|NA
TGCGCCAGCACCCCCCGGGGGAGCGGGGAGCTGTTTTTT
CASTPRGSGELFF
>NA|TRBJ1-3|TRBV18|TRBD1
TGTGCCAGCTCACCACGGCTCGGGACAGGGGCGATCAACACACCCATTTCTGGAAACACCATATATTTT
CASSPRLGTGAINTPISGNTIYF
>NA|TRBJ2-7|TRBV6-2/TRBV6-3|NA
TGTGCCAGCAGCCCTCTCGTCTACGAGCAGTACTTC
CASSPLVYEQYF
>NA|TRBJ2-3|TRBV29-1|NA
TGCAGCGTTGAAGATCTAATTCGGACAGCAGATACGCAGTATTTT
CSVEDLIRTADTQYF
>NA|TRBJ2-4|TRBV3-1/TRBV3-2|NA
TGTGCCAGCAGCCTTGGGGCCTCCATTCAGTACTTC
CASSLGASIQYF
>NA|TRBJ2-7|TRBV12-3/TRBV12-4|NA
TGTGCCAGCAGGAGAAACAGGGACCACGAGCAGTACTTC
CASRRNRDHEQYF
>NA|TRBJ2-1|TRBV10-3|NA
TGTGCCACCGAGTCTCCAGGTTTATACAATGAGCAGTTCTTC
CATESPGLYNEQFF
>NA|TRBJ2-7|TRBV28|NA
TGTGCCAGCAGTTTAATTTTCGGAGGGTTGGGGGAGCAGTACTTC
CASSLIFGGLGEQYF
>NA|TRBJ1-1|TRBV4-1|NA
TGCGCTAGCAGCCAAGGGCGGTTACCGAACACTGAAGCTTTCTTT
CASSQGRLPNTEAFF
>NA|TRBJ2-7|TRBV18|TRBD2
TGTGCCAGCTCACCTGCGGCGGGAGCCTACGAGCAGTACTTC
CASSPAAGAYEQYF
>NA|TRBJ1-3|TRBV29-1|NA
TGCAGCGTCGAAGAGCAGGGGACTGGAAACACCATATATTTT
CSVEEQGTGNTIYF
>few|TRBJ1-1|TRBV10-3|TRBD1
TGTGCCATCAGTGAGAGGCAGGGGGCTACTGAAGCTTTCTTT
CAISERQGATEAFF
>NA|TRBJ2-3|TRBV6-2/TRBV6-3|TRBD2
TGTGCCAGCAGTTACGCCCCACGGACTAGCGGACTAACAGATACGCAGTATTTT
CASSYAPRTSGLTDTQYF
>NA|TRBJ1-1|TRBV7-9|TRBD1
TGTGCCAGCAGCTTAGAGACAGGGAGAATCACTGAAGCTTTCTTT
CASSLETGRITEAFF
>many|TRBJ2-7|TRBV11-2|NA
TGTGCCAGCAGCTTAGGGGGTGCCGGGGACGAGCAGTACTTC
CASSLGGAGDEQYF
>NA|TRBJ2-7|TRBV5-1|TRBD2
TGCGCCAGCAGCTTGGTGCGGGAGGGCGAGCAGTACTTC
CASSLVREGEQYF
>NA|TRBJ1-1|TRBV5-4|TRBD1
TGTGCCAGCAGTCGGAGGACAGGGGCAATGAACACTGAAGCTTTCTTT
CASSRRTGAMNTEAFF
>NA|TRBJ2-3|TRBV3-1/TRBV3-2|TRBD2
TGTGCCAGCAGCTCGGGACTACCCACAGATACGCAGTATTTT
CASSSGLPTDTQYF
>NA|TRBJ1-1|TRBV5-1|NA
TGCGCCAGCAGCTTGGGCGGGGGAACTGAAGCTTTCTTT
CASSLGGGTEAFF
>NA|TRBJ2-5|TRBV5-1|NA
TGCGCCAGCAGCTTGGCCATTGGGCCCCAAGAGACCCAGTACTTC
CASSLAIGPQETQYF
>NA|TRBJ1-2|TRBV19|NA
TGTGCCAGTAGTGTACAGGGAGTAGACAGCTACACCTTC
CASSVQGVDSYTF
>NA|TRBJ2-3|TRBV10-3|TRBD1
TGTGCCATCAGCACCGGGACAGTCATTGCAGATACGCAGTATTTT
CAISTGTVIADTQYF
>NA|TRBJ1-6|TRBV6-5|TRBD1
TGTGCCAGCAGTTTCGACAGGGTCTCACCCCTCCACTTT
CASSFDRVSPLHF
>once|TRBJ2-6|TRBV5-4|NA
TGTGCCAGCAGCCCGATAAAGACCGGGACAAAAAGCTCTGGGGCCAACGTCCTGACTTTC
CASSPIKTGTKSSGANVLTF
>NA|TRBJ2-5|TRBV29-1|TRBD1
TGCAGCGTGGAGACAGGGGGAGAGACCCAGTACTTC
CSVETGGETQYF
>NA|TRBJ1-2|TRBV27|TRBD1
TGTGCCAGCAGTTTCGGACAGGGAAGTGGTGGCTACACCTTC
CASSFGQGSGGYTF
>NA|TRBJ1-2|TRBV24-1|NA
TGTGCCACCAGTGATCCCGGGGAGGGGAGTAATGGCTACACCTTC
CATSDPGEGSNGYTF
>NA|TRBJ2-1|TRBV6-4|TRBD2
TGTGCCAGCAGCCGGGACTACTACAATGAGCAGTTCTTC
CASSRDYYNEQFF
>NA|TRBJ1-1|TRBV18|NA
TGTGCCAGCTCAAGAGAGGGTGGAACTGAAGCTTTCTTT
CASSREGGTEAFF
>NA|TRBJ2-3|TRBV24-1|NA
TGTGCCACCAGTGATTTGCGGGCATCAGTAGGGGTAGATACGCAGTATTTT
CATSDLRASVGVDTQYF
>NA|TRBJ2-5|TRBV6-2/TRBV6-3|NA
TGTGCCAGCAGTTACGTGAGTAGAGGAGAGACCCAGTACTTC
CASSYVSRGETQYF
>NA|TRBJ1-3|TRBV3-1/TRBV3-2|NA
TGTGCCAGCAGCCTCCTTGTAGGCAGGGGAGGAAACACCATATATTTT
CASSLLVGRGGNTIYF
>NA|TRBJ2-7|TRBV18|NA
TGTGCCAGCTCACGGGACTTGGTAGCGCCTTCTGGCGAGCAGTACTTC
CASSRDLVAPSGEQYF
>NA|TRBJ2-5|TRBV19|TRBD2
TGTGCCAGTAGCGACAAAGCGGGGGGGAATAAAGAGACCCAGTACTTC
CASSDKAGGNKETQYF
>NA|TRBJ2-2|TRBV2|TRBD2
TGTGCCAGCAGTGCCTATGCGGGAGACACCGGGGAGCTGTTTTTT
CASSAYAGDTGELFF
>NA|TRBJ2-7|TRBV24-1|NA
TGTGCCACCAGTAATACCGAGATGCCCTACGAGCAGTACTTC
CATSNTEMPYEQYF
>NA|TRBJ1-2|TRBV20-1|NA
TGCAGTGCTAGTCTTTTCAGGGGCTCTGGCTACACCTTC
CSASLFRGSGYTF
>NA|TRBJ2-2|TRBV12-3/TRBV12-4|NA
TGTGCCAGCAGTTTAAGGGGCACCGGGGAGCTGTTTTTT
CASSLRGTGELFF
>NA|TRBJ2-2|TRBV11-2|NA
TGTGCCAGCAGCTCCCGAGGACTCGGGGAGCTGTTTTTT
CASSSRGLGELFF
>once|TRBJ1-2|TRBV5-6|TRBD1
TGTGCCAGCAGCTCCCGGACAGGGACTGGCTACACCTTC
CASSSRTGTGYTF
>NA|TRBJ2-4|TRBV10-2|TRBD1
TGCGCCAGCAGTGAAGGGACAGGGGGCAACATTCAGTACTTC
CASSEGTGGNIQYF
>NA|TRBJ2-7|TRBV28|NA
TGTGCCAGCAGTGCCCAGTACGAGCAGTACTTC
CASSAQYEQYF
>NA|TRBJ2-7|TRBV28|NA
TGTGCCAGCAGTTTACAGGCTACCTACGAGCAGTACTTC
CASSLQATYEQYF
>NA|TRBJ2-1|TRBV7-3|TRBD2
TGTGCCAGCAGCCCACCGGGGGGGGCCTCGAATGAGCAGTTCTTC
CASSPPGGASNEQFF
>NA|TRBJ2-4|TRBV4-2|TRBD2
TGTGCCAGCAGCCAAGAGAGAGGGAGCGGGGTAGCCAAAAACATTCAGTACTTC
CASSQERGSGVAKNIQYF
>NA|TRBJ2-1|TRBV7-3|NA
TGTGCCAGCAGCTCGGCGACTATCTCCTACAATGAGCAGTTCTTC
CASSSATISYNEQFF
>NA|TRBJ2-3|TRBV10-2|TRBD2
TGCGCCAGCAGTGTCGGGAGGAGAACAGATACGCAGTATTTT
CASSVGRRTDTQYF
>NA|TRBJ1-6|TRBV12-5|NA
TGTGCTAGTGGTTTAACCGGGGACTCCTATAATTCACCCCTCCACTTT
CASGLTGDSYNSPLHF
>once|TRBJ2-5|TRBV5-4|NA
TGTGCCAGCAGCTTGGGCGGACAAGAGACCCAGTACTTC
CASSLGGQETQYF
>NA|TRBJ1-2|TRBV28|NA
TGTGCCAGCTTTAGGGGAAAGTTTGGCTACACCTTC
CASFRGKFGYTF
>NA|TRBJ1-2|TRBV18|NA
TGTGCCAGCTCACAGCTAGTCAGCTATGGCTACACCTTC
CASSQLVSYGYTF
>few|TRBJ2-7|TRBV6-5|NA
TGTGCCAGCAGGGGCTGGGCCCCCGGCGAGCAGTACTTC
CASRGWAPGEQYF
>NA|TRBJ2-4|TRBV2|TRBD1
TGTGCCAGCAGGCAGGGGGCCAGAAACATTCAGTACTTC
CASRQGARNIQYF